This T cell receptor (beta chain) was found in a study of siplizumab effects on memory and regulatory T cells. The CDR3 loop spans 14 amino acids. V lost 11 bases and J lost 1, with 17 bases in between. Germline loops: CDR1 MNHEY, CDR2 SVGAGI. Overall study findings and caveats: Roughly 80-96% of proliferating CD4+ or CD8+ clones lacked a naive or memory phenotype that could be assigned. The study found naive T cells seemingly more diverse than memory cells and seemingly major alloresponse contributors.

Assays captured around 97,000 TCR templates per sample. Only in-frame clones appear in the TCRdb table, and some are missing; sequencing was by immunoSEQ multiplex PCR. The sample has approximately 120,000 clones; 90% to 95% are singletons. Turning to this clone: Its antigen is not known.

The TCR sequence derives from a human donor in good health. Sequenced: non-Treg CD4+ T cells sorted from blood. The V call is TRBV6-5, the J call TRBJ1-2; a possible D gene is TRBD1 (5 bases). The CDR3 protein is CASRSTAFNYGYTF. Written as DNA, the CDR3 is TGTGCCTCCCGATCGACAGCATTTAACTATGGCTACACCTTC.